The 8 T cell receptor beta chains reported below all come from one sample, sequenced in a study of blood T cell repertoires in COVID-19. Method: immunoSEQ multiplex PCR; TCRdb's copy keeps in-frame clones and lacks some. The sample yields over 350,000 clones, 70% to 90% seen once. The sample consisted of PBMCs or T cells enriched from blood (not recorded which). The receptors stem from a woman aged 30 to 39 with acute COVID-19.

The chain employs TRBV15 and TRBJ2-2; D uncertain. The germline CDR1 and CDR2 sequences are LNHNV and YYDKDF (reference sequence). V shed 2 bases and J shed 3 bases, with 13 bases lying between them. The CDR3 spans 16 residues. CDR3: CATSRPGGDDTGELFF. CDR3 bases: TGTGCCACCAGCAGACCGGGTGGAGACGACACCGGGGAGCTGTTTTTT.

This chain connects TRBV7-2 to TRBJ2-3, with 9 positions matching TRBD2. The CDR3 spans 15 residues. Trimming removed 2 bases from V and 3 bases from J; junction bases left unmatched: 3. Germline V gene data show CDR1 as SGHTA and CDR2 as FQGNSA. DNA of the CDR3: TGTGCCAGCAGCTTAATGGCGGGGGGGACAGATACGCAGTATTTT. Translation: CASSLMAGGTDTQYF.

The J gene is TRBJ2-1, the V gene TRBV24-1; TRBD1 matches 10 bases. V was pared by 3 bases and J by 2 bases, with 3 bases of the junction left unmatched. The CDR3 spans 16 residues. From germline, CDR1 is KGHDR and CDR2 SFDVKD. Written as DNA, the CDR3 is TGTGCCACCAGTGATCGGGGACAGGGGACCTACAATGAGCAGTTCTTC. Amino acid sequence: CATSDRGQGTYNEQFF.

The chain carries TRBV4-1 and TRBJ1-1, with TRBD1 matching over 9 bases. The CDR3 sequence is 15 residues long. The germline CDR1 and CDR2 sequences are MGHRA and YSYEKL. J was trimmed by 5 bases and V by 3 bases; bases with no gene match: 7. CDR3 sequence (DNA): TGCGCCAGCAGCCAGAAAGGACAGGGGTGGACTGAAGCTTTCTTT. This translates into CASSQKGQGWTEAFF.

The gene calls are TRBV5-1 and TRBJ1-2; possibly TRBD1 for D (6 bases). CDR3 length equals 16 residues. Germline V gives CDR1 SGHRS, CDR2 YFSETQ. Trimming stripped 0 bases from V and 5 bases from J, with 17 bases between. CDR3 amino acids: CASSLVPGAREYGYTF. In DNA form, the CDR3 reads TGCGCCAGCAGCTTGGTTCCGGGGGCGCGGGAGTATGGCTACACCTTC.

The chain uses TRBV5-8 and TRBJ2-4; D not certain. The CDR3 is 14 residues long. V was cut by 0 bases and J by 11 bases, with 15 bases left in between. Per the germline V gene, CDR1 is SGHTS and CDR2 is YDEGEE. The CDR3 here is CASSLGPTYDLQYF. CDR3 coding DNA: TGTGCCAGCAGCTTGGGGCCGACTTATGATCTTCAGTACTTC.

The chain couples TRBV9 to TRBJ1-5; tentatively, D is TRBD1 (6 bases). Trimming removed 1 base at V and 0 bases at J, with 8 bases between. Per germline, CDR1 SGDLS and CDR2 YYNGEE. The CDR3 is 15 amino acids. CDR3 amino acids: CASSVSGDSNQPQHF. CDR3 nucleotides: TGTGCCAGCAGCGTATCAGGGGATAGCAATCAGCCCCAGCATTTT.

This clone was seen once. CDR3 DNA: TGTGCTAGTGGTTCGACGACAGGCCCGCAGGAAAAACTGTTTTTT. The encoded protein is CASGSTTGPQEKLFF. This chain connects TRBV12-5 to TRBJ1-4, with TRBD1 as a possible D gene (6 bases). In germline, CDR1 is LGHNT, CDR2 FRNRAP. Trimming removed 4 bases from V and 8 bases from J, with 17 bases in between. The CDR3 consists of 15 residues. Based on the CDR3 plus reference TRBV12-5 and TRBJ1-4, the full variable domain is DARVTQTPRHKVTEMGQEVTMRCQPILGHNTVFWYRQTMMQGLELLAYFRNRAPLDDSGMPKDRFSAEMPDATLATLKIQPSEPRDSAVYFCASGSTTGPQEKLFFGSGTQLSVL.